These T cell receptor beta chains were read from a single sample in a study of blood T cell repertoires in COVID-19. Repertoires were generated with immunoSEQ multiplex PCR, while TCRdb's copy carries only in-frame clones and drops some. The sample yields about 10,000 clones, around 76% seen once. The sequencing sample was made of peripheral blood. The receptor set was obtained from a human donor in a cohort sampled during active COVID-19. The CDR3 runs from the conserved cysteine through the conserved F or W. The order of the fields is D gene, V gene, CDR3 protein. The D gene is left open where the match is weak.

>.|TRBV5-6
CATQPRQLANTEAFF
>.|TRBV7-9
CASSPGFPEAFF
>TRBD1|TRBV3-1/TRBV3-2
CASSVRQGITEAFF
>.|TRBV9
CAKGARDYGYTF
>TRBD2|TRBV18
CASSPNGGGSSYNEQFF
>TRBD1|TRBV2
CASSSDRLYGYTF
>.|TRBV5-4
CASSLAGGADGYTF
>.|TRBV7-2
CASSLASGLNTEAFF
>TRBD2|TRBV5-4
CASSQTSGGAHEQYF
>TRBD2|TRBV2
CASYFSGGQETQYF
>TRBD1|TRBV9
CASSVRTGGKETQYF
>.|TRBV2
CASRDSQPQHF
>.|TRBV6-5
CASTRLYNEQFF
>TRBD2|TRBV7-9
CASSLLSGGISYEQYF
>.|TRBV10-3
CAISESEVISYEQYF
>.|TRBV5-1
CASSLKPEDRRGPYEQYF
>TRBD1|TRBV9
CASSGTGFYNSPLHF
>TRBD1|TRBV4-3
CASSQHIGTGGDGNTIYF
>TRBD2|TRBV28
CASSLLASGVWETQYF
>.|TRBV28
CASTLWAGGATDTQYF
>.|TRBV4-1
CASSPDRGNTIYF
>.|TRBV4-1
CASSPTGRGHSTDTQYF
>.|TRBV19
CASSITQGWYYGYTF